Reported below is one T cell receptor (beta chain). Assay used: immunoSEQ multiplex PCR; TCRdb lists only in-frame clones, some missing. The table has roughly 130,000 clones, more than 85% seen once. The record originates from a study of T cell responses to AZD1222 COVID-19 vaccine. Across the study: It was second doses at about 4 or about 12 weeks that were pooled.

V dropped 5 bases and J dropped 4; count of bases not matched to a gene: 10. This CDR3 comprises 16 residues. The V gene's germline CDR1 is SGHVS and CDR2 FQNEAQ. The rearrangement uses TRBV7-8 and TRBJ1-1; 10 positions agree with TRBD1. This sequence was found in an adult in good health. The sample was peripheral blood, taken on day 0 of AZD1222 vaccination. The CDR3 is CASSARQGAWATEAFF. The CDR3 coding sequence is TGTGCCAGCAGCGCCCGACAGGGGGCTTGGGCCACTGAAGCTTTCTTT.